Each of the 21 T cell receptor beta chains below was sequenced from the same sample in a study of blood T cell repertoires in COVID-19. Clones were read by immunoSEQ multiplex PCR, and TCRdb kept only the in-frame ones, dropping some. The sample shows just under 65,000 clones, about 82% of them seen only once. Sequencing input: peripheral blood. These receptors were taken from a human donor in a cohort sampled during active COVID-19.

This clone is a singleton in its sample. This chain connects TRBV11-2 to TRBJ2-7; unclear D gene. The germline V gene has CDR1 SGHAT and CDR2 FQNNGV. The CDR3 extends over 13 amino acids. Trimming pared 4 bases from V and 1 base from J, leaving 8 bases between. CDR3 in amino acids: CASSSGFSYEQYF. As DNA, the CDR3 is TGTGCCAGCAGCTCCGGGTTTTCCTACGAGCAGTACTTC.

The chain recombines TRBV5-1 with TRBJ2-7; no reliable D call. Per germline, CDR1 SGHRS and CDR2 YFSETQ. V was clipped by 1 base and J by 0 bases, with 14 bases between them. CDR3 size: 16 residues. The CDR3 region is CASSLLGLPSSYEQYF. In DNA, the CDR3 is TGCGCCAGCAGCTTGCTAGGCCTTCCCTCCTCCTACGAGCAGTACTTC.

V gene TRBV7-9 combines with J gene TRBJ2-7; 10 nucleotides align to TRBD1. J gave up 3 bases and V 7 bases, and 6 bases lay outside the gene matches. The CDR3 length is 14 residues. Germline V gene lookup returns CDR1 SEHNR and CDR2 FQNEAQ (reference sequence). The CDR3 DNA sequence: TGTGCCAGCACCCCGGGACAGGGGAGCTACGAGCAGTACTTC. It encodes CASTPGQGSYEQYF.

The chain couples TRBV3-1 (or the pseudogene TRBV3-2) to TRBJ2-1; D possibly corresponds to TRBD1 (5 bases). Germline V gene sequence: CDR1 LGHDT, CDR2 YNNKEL (reference sequence). The length of the CDR3 is 13 residues. The V gene lost 3 bases and the J gene lost 10 bases, with 13 bases spanning the gap. The CDR3 nucleotides are TGTGCCAGCAGCCAGGCTGAGGCAGGGGAGCAGTTCTTC. As protein: CASSQAEAGEQFF.

This rearrangement joins TRBV28 to TRBJ1-4; no definite D call. Germline CDR1 reads MDHEN; CDR2 reads SYDVKM. The CDR3 contains 14 residues. V lost 7 bases and J 0 bases, leaving 9 bases between the germline ends. The CDR3 reads CASTRHATNEKLFF. Here the CDR3 DNA reads TGTGCCAGCACCAGACATGCAACTAATGAAAAACTGTTTTTT.

The rearrangement uses TRBV5-5 and TRBJ2-7; perhaps TRBD1 as D (6 bases). The CDR3 is 14 amino acids. V lost 3 bases and J lost 3, with 13 bases in between. CDR1 and CDR2 from the germline V gene are SGHKS and YYEKEE (reference sequence). CDR3 loop: CASSWWGQFYEQYF. The CDR3 nucleotides read TGTGCCAGCAGCTGGTGGGGGCAGTTCTACGAGCAGTACTTC. Full variable domain (remainder filled in from reference TRBV5-5 and TRBJ2-7): DAGVTQSPTHLIKTRGQQVTLRCSPISGHKSVSWYQQVLGQGPQFIFQYYEKEERGRGNFPDRFSARQFPNYSSELNVNALLLGDSALYLCASSWWGQFYEQYFGPGTRLTVT.

This sequence joins TRBV7-8 and TRBJ2-7; TRBD1 matches 7 bases. The V gene's germline CDR1 is SGHVS and CDR2 FQNEAQ. V gave up 5 bases and J gave up 4 bases; unmatched junction bases: 2. The CDR3 extends over 12 amino acids. CDR3 DNA: TGTGCCAGCAGCCTCAGGGGGTACGAGCAGTACTTC. As protein: CASSLRGYEQYF.

The J gene is TRBJ2-7, the V gene TRBV5-1, with TRBD2 matching 8 bases. The CDR3 runs to 13 residues. Germline V gene sequence: CDR1 SGHRS, CDR2 YFSETQ. V was pared by 4 bases and J by 3 bases, with 3 bases of the junction left unmatched. The CDR3 is CASSAGGNYEQYF. CDR3 sequence (DNA): TGCGCCAGCAGCGCGGGAGGCAACTACGAGCAGTACTTC. Supplemented by reference TRBV5-1 and TRBJ2-7, the full variable domain reads KAGVTQTPRYLIKTRGQQVTLSCSPISGHRSVSWYQQTPGQGLQFLFEYFSETQRNKGNFPGRFSGRQFSNSRSEMNVSTLELGDSALYLCASSAGGNYEQYFGPGTRLTVT.

V and J are TRBV7-8 and TRBJ2-7; no clear D gene. The CDR3 loop spans 15 amino acids. Per germline, CDR1 SGHVS and CDR2 FQNEAQ. V was cut by 2 bases and J by 2 bases, with 13 bases left in between. CDR3 DNA: TGTGCCAGCAGCTTAAGCCGGCTTGCGGCCTACGAGCAGTACTTC. This encodes CASSLSRLAAYEQYF.

A single count supports this clone. J is TRBJ2-7 and V is TRBV24-1, with D perhaps TRBD1 (6 bases). Looked up from germline, CDR1 is KGHDR and CDR2 is SFDVKD. The CDR3 sequence is 17 residues long. The V end was cut by 6 bases, the J end by 6 bases, with 26 bases between. The CDR3 nucleotides read TGTGCCACCAGTCTACCCGTTTCTCATCCTAACAGGGCCGAGCAGTACTTC. It codes for CATSLPVSHPNRAEQYF.

This clone is a singleton in its sample. The chain combines TRBV4-3 with TRBJ2-2, with D unclear. The CDR3 covers 15 residues. CDR1 is LGHNA and CDR2 is YSLEER in the germline V gene. The ends were cut back, 0 bases at V and 0 bases at J, with 5 bases in the middle. The CDR3 sequence: CASSQDRANTGELFF. The CDR3 DNA follows: TGCGCCAGCAGCCAAGATCGCGCGAACACCGGGGAGCTGTTTTTT.

This sequence joins TRBV7-8 and TRBJ2-7; D remains ambiguous. Trimming shortened V by 6 bases and J by 3 bases, and 18 bases separated the two germline ends. The CDR3 contains 15 residues. Germline values: CDR1 SGHVS, CDR2 FQNEAQ. The CDR3 coding sequence is TGTGCCAGCAGTCCCCCCGCCGCTCGGAGCTACGAGCAGTACTTC. Translating it yields CASSPPAARSYEQYF.

The CDR3 loop is CASSRLGQGGNTIYF. CDR3 sequence (DNA): TGTGCCAGCAGCCGCCTGGGACAGGGGGGAAACACCATATATTTT. The chain has TRBV11-2 and TRBJ1-3, with 10 bases aligning to TRBD1. The ends lost 5 bases at V and 4 bases at J; junction bases unmatched: 5. Germline values: CDR1 SGHAT, CDR2 FQNNGV. The CDR3 has 15 amino acids.

The J gene is TRBJ2-7, the V gene TRBV30; 9 positions agree with TRBD2. J gave up 8 bases and V 5 bases, and 10 bases lay outside the gene matches. The CDR3 length is 13 residues. Germline CDR1 and CDR2: GTSNPN and SVGIG (reference sequence). CDR3 region: CAWAAGAGGKQYF. CDR3 nucleotide sequence: TGTGCCTGGGCAGCGGGAGCGGGGGGCAAGCAGTACTTC. Supplemented by reference TRBV30 and TRBJ2-7, the full variable domain reads SQTIHQWPATLVQPVGSPLSLECTVEGTSNPNLYWYRQAAGRGLQLLFYSVGIGQISSEVPQNLSASRPQDRQFILSSKKLLLSDSGFYLCAWAAGAGGKQYFGPGTRLTVT.

The chain uses TRBV6-5 and TRBJ1-2; 8 bases line up with TRBD1. Germline V lookup: CDR1 MNHEY, CDR2 SVGAGI. V was clipped by 6 bases and J by 6 bases; unmatched bases: 6. This CDR3 contains 13 residues. CDR3 sequence: CASRLTTGDGYTF. Written as DNA, the CDR3 is TGTGCCAGCAGACTTACGACAGGGGATGGCTACACCTTC.

CDR3 protein: CASSIDGGISNQPQHF. The CDR3 nucleotides read TGTGCCAGTAGTATAGACGGGGGTATAAGCAATCAGCCCCAGCATTTT. The chain joins TRBV19 to TRBJ1-5; tentative D call: TRBD1 (5 bases). The CDR3 contains 16 residues. Deletions cut 0 bases from V and 1 base from J, with 10 bases between. Germline V gene sequence: CDR1 LNHDA, CDR2 SQIVND (reference sequence). The entire variable domain, with the rest obtained from reference TRBV19 and TRBJ1-5, is as follows: DGGITQSPKYLFRKEGQNVTLSCEQNLNHDAMYWYRQDPGQGLRLIYYSQIVNDFQKGDIAEGYSVSREKKESFPLTVTSAQKNPTAFYLCASSIDGGISNQPQHFGDGTRLSIL.

This clone showed up just a few times. The V and J genes are TRBV2 and TRBJ1-2; a weak D match, TRBD1 (5 bases). Looked up from germline, CDR1 is SNHLY and CDR2 is FYNNEI. Trimming left V 4 bases short and J 5 bases short, with 14 bases between. The CDR3 has 14 amino acids. The CDR3 nucleotides are TGTGCCAGCAGTGCAGCAGGGACTGGGTATGGCTACACCTTC. Its translation is CASSAAGTGYGYTF. Full variable domain (outside the CDR3, taken from reference TRBV2 and TRBJ1-2): EPEVTQTPSHQVTQMGQEVILRCVPISNHLYFYWYRQILGQKVEFLVSFYNNEISEKSEIFDDQFSVERPDGSNFTLKIRSTKLEDSAMYFCASSAAGTGYGYTFGSGTRLTVV.

The chain uses TRBV7-9 and TRBJ1-2; no clear D. CDR1 is SEHNR and CDR2 is FQNEAQ in the germline V gene (reference sequence). Trimming pared 5 bases from V and 8 bases from J, leaving 18 bases between. CDR3 length: 14 amino acids. CDR3 sequence: CASSPRSPATGYTF. The CDR3 DNA reads as TGTGCCAGCAGCCCCCGGAGCCCCGCGACCGGCTACACCTTC.

V and J are TRBV2 and TRBJ2-3; 8 nucleotides agree with TRBD2. Germline CDR1 and CDR2: SNHLY and FYNNEI. The V gene end was trimmed by 8 bases and the J gene end by 5 bases; junction bases not matched to a gene: 3. This CDR3 has 12 amino acids. CDR3 loop: CASLRGGDTQYF. The CDR3 region has the DNA TGTGCCAGCTTACGGGGGGGAGATACGCAGTATTTT.

The chain couples TRBV9 to TRBJ1-2; D not certain. Trimming cost V 4 bases and J 8 bases, with 18 bases left between them. Germline CDR1 reads SGDLS; CDR2 reads YYNGEE. The CDR3 is 14 residues long. The CDR3 spells CASSPESGRRGYTF. CDR3 DNA: TGTGCCAGCAGCCCTGAATCGGGTCGAAGGGGCTACACCTTC.

This chain joins TRBV5-4 and TRBJ2-3; 9 bases are shared with TRBD2. CDR1 and CDR2 (germline): SGHNT, YYREEE (reference sequence). CDR3 size: 13 residues. V was pared by 10 bases and J by 5 bases, with 8 bases of the junction left unmatched. The DNA of the CDR3 is TGTGCCGCGAGCGCGGGGGGGAGAGATACGCAGTATTTT. Translating it yields CAASAGGRDTQYF.